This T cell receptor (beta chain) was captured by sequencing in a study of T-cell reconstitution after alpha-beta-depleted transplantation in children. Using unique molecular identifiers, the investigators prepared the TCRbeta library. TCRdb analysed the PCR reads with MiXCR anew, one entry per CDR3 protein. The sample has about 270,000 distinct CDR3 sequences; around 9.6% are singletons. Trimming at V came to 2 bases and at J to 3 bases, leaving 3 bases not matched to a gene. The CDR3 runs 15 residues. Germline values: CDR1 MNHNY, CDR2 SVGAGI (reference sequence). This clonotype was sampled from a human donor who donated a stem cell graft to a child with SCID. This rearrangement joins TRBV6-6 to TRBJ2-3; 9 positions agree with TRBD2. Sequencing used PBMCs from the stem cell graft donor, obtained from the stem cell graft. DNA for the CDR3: TGTGCCAGCAGTTACAGCGGGGGGTTTACAGATACGCAGTATTTT. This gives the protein CASSYSGGFTDTQYF.